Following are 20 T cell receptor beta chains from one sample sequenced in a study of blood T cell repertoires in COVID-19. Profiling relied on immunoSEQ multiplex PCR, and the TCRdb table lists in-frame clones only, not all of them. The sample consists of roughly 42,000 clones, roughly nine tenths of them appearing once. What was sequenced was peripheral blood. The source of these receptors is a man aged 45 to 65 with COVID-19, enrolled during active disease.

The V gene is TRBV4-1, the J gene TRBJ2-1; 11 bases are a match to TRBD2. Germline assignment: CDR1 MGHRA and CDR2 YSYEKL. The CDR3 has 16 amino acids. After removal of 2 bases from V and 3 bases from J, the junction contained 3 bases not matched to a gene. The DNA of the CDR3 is TGCGCCAGCAGCCAACTGGGACTAGCGGACTACAATGAGCAGTTCTTC. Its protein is CASSQLGLADYNEQFF.

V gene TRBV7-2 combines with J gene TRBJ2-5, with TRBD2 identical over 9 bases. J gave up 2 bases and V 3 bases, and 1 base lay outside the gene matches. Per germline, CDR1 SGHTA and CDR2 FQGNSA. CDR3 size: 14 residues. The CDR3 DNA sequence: TGTGCCAGCAGCTTCCTAGCGGGGCAAGAGACCCAGTACTTC. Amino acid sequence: CASSFLAGQETQYF.

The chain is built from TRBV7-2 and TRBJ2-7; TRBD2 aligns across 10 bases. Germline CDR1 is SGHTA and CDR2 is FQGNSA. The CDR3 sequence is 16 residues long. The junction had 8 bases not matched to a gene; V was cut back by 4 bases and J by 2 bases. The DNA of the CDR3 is TGTGCCAGCAGCTCTCCGACTAGCGGGCCCACCTACGAGCAGTACTTC. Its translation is CASSSPTSGPTYEQYF.

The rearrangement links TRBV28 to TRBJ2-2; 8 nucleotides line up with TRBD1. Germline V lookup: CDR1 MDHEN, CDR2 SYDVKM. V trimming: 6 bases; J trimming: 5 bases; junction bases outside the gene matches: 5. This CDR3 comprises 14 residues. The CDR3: CASSWTGPTGELFF. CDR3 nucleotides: TGTGCCAGCAGCTGGACAGGGCCGACCGGGGAGCTGTTTTTT.

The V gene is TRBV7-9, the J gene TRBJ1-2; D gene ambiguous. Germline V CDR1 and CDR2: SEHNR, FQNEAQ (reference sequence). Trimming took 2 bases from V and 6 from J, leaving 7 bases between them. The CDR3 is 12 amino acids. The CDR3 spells CASSLIGDGYTF. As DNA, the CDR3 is TGTGCCAGCAGCTTAATAGGAGATGGCTACACCTTC.

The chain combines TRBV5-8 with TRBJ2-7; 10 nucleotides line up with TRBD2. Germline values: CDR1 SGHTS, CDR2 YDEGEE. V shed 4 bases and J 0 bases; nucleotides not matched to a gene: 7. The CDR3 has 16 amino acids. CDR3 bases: TGTGCCAGCAGCCTTGGGACTAGCGAGAGCTCCTACGAGCAGTACTTC. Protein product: CASSLGTSESSYEQYF.

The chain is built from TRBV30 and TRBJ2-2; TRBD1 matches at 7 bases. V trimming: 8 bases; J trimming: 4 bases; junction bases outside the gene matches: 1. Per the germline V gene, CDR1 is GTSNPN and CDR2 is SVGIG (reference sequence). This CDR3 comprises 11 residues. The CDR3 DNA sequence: TGTGCCACAGGGGCCACCGGGGAGCTGTTTTTT. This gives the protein CATGATGELFF.

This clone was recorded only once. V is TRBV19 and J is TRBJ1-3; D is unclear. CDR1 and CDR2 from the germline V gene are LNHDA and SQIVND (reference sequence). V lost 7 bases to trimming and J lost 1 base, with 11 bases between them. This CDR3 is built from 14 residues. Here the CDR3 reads CASNRERSGNTIYF. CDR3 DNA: TGTGCCAGTAACCGGGAGAGATCTGGAAACACCATATATTTT.

The CDR3 is CASSLEDSNSPLHF. The CDR3 region has the DNA TGTGCCAGCAGCTTAGAGGACAGCAATTCACCCCTCCACTTT. J is TRBJ1-6 and V is TRBV11-1; a weak D match, TRBD1 (6 bases). This CDR3 contains 14 residues. CDR1 and CDR2 (germline): SGHAT, FQDESV (reference sequence). V lost 1 base and J lost 7, with 8 bases in between.

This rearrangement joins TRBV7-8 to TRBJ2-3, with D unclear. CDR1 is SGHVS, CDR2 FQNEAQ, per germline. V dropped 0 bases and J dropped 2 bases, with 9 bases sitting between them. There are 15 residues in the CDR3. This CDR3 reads CASSLALGVTDTQYF. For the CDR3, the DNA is TGTGCCAGCAGCTTAGCTCTAGGAGTCACAGATACGCAGTATTTT.

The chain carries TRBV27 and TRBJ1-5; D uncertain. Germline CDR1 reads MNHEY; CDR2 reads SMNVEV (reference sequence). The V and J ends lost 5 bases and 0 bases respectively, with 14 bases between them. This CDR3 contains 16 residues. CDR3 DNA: TGTGCCAGCAGTCCCACACAGACCTATAGCAATCAGCCCCAGCATTTT. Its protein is CASSPTQTYSNQPQHF.

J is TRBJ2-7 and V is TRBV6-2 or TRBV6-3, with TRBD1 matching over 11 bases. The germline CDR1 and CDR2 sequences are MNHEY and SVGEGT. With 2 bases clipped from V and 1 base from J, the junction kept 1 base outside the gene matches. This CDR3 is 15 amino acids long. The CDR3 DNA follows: TGTGCCAGCAGTTACGGGACAGGGGGATCCTACGAGCAGTACTTC. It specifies CASSYGTGGSYEQYF.

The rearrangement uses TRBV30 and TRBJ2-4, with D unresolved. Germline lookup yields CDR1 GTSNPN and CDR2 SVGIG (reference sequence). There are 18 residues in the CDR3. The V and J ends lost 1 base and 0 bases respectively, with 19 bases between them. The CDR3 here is CAWSGGQVGYLAKNIQYF. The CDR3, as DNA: TGTGCCTGGAGTGGTGGTCAGGTTGGGTATCTAGCCAAAAACATTCAGTACTTC.

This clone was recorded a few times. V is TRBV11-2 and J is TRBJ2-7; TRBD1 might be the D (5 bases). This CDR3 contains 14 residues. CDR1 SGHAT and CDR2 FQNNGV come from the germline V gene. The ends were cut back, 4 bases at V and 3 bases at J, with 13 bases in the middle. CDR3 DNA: TGTGCCAGCAGCTCACTACAGGCCCTCTACGAGCAGTACTTC. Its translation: CASSSLQALYEQYF.

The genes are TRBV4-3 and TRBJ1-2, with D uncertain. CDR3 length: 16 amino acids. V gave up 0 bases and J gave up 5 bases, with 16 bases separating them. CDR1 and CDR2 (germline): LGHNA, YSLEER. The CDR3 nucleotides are TGCGCCAGCAGCCAAGATGCTGAGGCTACACGTTATGGCTACACCTTC. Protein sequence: CASSQDAEATRYGYTF.

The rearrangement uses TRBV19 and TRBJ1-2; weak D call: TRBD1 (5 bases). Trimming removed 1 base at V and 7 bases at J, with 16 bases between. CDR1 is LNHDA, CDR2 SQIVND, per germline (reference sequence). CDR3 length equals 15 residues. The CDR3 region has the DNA TGTGCCAGTAGTATAGTTGGGACTCCTCCAACTGGCTACACCTTC. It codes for CASSIVGTPPTGYTF.

The CDR3 bases are TGTGCCAGTAGTATTTATGAGGGCTACGAGCAGTACTTC. Residues: CASSIYEGYEQYF. The gene calls are TRBV19 and TRBJ2-7; a possible D gene is TRBD2 (5 bases). Per the germline V gene, CDR1 is LNHDA and CDR2 is SQIVND (reference sequence). There are 13 residues in the CDR3. Between the trimmed V and J ends, which lost 3 bases and 3 bases, there was a span of 9 bases.

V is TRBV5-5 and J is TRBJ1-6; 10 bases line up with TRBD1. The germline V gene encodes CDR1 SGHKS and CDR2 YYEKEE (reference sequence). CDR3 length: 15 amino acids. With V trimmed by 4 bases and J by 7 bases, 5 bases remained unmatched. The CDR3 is CASSVPGQGNSPLHF. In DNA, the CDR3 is TGTGCCAGCAGCGTGCCGGGACAGGGGAATTCACCCCTCCACTTT.

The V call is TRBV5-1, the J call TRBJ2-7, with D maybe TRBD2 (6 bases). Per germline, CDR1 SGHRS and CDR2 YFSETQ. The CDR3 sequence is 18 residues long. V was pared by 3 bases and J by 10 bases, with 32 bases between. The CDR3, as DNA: TGCGCCAGCAGCTCGGTGACCGGGACTGCGGGCTTATATACTGAACAGTACTTC. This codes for CASSSVTGTAGLYTEQYF.

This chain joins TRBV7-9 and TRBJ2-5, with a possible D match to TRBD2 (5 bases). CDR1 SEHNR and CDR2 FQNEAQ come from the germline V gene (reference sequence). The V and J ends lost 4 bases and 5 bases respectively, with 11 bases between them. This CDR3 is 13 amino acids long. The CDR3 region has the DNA TGTGCCAGCAGCTCGACGGGATGGGAGACCCAGTACTTC. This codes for CASSSTGWETQYF.